This entry lists 10 T cell receptor beta chains sequenced from one sample in a study of OX40 agonist ivuxolimab in advanced cancers. Assay: immunoSEQ multiplex PCR; the TCRdb copy retains only in-frame clones and omits some. Counted here are tens of thousands of clones, more than 75% occurring once; the ten biggest clones make up around 2%. Source: CD4+ or CD8+ T cells sorted from blood, taken in a trial of the OX40 agonist ivuxolimab. The source is an adult with an advanced solid tumor such as melanoma, head and neck, liver or kidney cancer.

This chain joins TRBV7-9 and TRBJ2-2, with TRBD1 as a possible D gene (5 bases). V lost 1 base and J 8 bases, leaving 8 bases between the germline ends. CDR1 is SEHNR, CDR2 FQNEAQ, per germline (reference sequence). The CDR3 sequence is 13 residues long. The CDR3 reads CASSLEPGGELFF. For the CDR3, the DNA is TGTGCCAGCAGCTTAGAGCCAGGGGGGGAGCTGTTTTTT.

The rearrangement uses TRBV9 and TRBJ1-1; D is undetermined. CDR1 and CDR2 from the germline V gene are SGDLS and YYNGEE. V was trimmed by 3 bases and J by 0 bases, leaving 12 bases between them. The CDR3 has 15 residues. The CDR3 sequence is CASSAGLFMNTEAFF. The CDR3, as DNA: TGTGCCAGCAGCGCCGGACTGTTCATGAACACTGAAGCTTTCTTT.

The chain links TRBV6-4 to TRBJ2-1; D perhaps matches TRBD2 (6 bases). CDR3 size: 15 residues. Germline CDR1 MRHNA, CDR2 SNTAGT. The germline V and J ends were trimmed by 5 bases and 0 bases, with 11 bases remaining between them. The CDR3 nucleotides read TGTGCCAGCAGTCCCGGGAGCAGCTCCTACAATGAGCAGTTCTTC. This translates into CASSPGSSSYNEQFF.

The chain links TRBV10-3 to TRBJ1-2, with 9 bases fitting TRBD1. The CDR3 length is 14 residues. Trimming cost V 2 bases and J 4 bases; bases outside gene matches: 2. Germline CDR1 and CDR2: ENHRY and SYGVKD. CDR3 DNA: TGTGCCATCAGTGAGGGGACAGGGATCTATGGCTACACCTTC. As protein: CAISEGTGIYGYTF.

This clone was seen a handful of times. This rearrangement joins TRBV11-2 to TRBJ1-2; 10 bases are shared with TRBD1. Germline V lookup: CDR1 SGHAT, CDR2 FQNNGV. The J segment lost 7 bases and the V segment lost 5 bases, leaving 7 bases of the junction unmatched. The CDR3 length is 14 residues. Here the CDR3 DNA reads TGTGCCAGCAGCACCCAGACAGGGGGCTTTGGCTACACCTTC. It is translated as CASSTQTGGFGYTF.

CDR3 DNA: TGTGCCTGGAATACAGGGTCCTATGGCTACACCTTC. Translation: CAWNTGSYGYTF. The genes are TRBV30 and TRBJ1-2; possible D gene TRBD1, 6 bases. This CDR3 spans 12 amino acids. With 4 bases removed from V and 4 bases from J, the gap between germline ends came to 10 bases. CDR1 and CDR2 from the germline V gene are GTSNPN and SVGIG (reference sequence).

The chain uses TRBV7-6 and TRBJ2-7; 13 bases align to TRBD2. The CDR3 has 14 amino acids. Germline CDR1 SGHVS, CDR2 FNYEAQ. V was clipped by 4 bases and J by 5 bases; unmatched bases: 2. The CDR3 here is CASSSGLAGNEQYF. CDR3 nucleotides: TGTGCCAGCAGCTCGGGACTAGCGGGAAACGAGCAGTACTTC. The full variable domain, in which reference TRBV7-6 and TRBJ2-7 provide the parts outside the CDR3, is GAGVSQSPRYKVTKRGQDVALRCDPISGHVSLYWYRQALGQGPEFLTYFNYEAQQDKSGLPNDRFSAERPEGSISTLTIQRTEQRDSAMYRCASSSGLAGNEQYFGPGTRLTVT.

This clone was found once. V gene TRBV28 combines with J gene TRBJ2-5; D is possibly TRBD2 (5 bases). Trimming took off 8 bases at V and 3 bases at J, with 10 bases between the two ends. The CDR3 has 12 residues. Germline CDR1 MDHEN, CDR2 SYDVKM. The CDR3 region is CASDGDEETQYF. The CDR3 DNA reads as TGTGCCAGCGACGGGGATGAAGAGACCCAGTACTTC.

The J gene is TRBJ2-7, the V gene TRBV7-9; 7 bases fit TRBD2. V lost 4 bases to trimming and J lost 5 bases; unmatched junction nucleotides: 8. Germline V CDR1 and CDR2: SEHNR, FQNEAQ (reference sequence). This CDR3 spans 14 amino acids. For the CDR3, the DNA is TGTGCCAGCAGCTCTCTGACTAGCCCCCACGAGCAGTACTTC. It is translated as CASSSLTSPHEQYF.

This rearrangement joins TRBV11-3 to TRBJ2-3, with D unclear. The CDR3 covers 14 residues. CDR1 is SGHNT, CDR2 YENEEA, per germline. V lost 1 base and J 1 base, leaving 6 bases between the germline ends. This CDR3 reads CASSLGARTDTQYF. The DNA for the CDR3 is TGTGCCAGCAGCTTAGGGGCCCGCACAGATACGCAGTATTTT.